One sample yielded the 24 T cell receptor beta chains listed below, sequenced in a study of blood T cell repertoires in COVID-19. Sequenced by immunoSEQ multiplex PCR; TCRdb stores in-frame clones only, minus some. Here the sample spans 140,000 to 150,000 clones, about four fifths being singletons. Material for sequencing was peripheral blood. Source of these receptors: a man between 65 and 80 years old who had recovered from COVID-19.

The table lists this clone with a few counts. CDR3 protein: CASSLPPLEAFF. Written as DNA, the CDR3 is TGTGCCAGCAGCTTACCTCCCCTTGAAGCTTTCTTT. V usage is TRBV7-9 and J usage is TRBJ1-1; D remains unclear. CDR1 and CDR2 (germline): SEHNR, FQNEAQ (reference sequence). The V end was cut by 2 bases, the J end by 7 bases, with 8 bases between. CDR3 length equals 12 residues.

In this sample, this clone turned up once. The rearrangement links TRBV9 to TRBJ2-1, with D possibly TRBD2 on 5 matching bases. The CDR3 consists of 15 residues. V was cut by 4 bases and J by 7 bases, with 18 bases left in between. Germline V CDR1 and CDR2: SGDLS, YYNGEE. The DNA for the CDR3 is TGTGCCAGCAGCCCCCTCTCGTTCGGGGAAAATGAGCAGTTCTTC. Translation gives CASSPLSFGENEQFF.

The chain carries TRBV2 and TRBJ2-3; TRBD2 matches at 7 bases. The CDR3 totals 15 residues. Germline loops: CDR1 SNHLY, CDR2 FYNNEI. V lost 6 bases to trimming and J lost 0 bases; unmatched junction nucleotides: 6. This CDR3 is CASRGGTTSTDTQYF. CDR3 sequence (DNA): TGTGCCAGCAGGGGGGGGACTACTAGCACAGATACGCAGTATTTT.

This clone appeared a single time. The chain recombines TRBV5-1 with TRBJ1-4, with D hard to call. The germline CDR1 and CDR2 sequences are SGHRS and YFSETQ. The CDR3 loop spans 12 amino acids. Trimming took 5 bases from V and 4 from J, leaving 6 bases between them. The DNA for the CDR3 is TGCGCCAGCAGGGAGGGTAATGAAAAACTGTTTTTT. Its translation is CASREGNEKLFF.

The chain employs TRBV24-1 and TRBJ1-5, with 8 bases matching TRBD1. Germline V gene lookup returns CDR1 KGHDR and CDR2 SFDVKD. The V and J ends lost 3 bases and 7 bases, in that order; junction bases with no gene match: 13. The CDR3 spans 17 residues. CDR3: CATSDRRTGRLGQPQHF. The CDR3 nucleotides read TGTGCCACCAGTGATCGGAGGACAGGGCGGCTCGGACAGCCCCAGCATTTT.

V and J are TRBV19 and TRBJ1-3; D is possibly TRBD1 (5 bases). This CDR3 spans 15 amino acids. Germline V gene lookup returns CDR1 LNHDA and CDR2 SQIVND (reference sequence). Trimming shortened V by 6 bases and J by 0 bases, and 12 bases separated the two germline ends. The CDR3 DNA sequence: TGTGCCAGTAGACGACAGAGATTCTCTGGAAACACCATATATTTT. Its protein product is CASRRQRFSGNTIYF.

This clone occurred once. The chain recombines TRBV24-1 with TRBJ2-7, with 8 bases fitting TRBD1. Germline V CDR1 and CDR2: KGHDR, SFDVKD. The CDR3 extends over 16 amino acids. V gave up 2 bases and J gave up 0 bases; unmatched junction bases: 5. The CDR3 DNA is TGTGCCACCAGTGATTCCCGGGACAGGTTCTCCTACGAGCAGTACTTC. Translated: CATSDSRDRFSYEQYF.

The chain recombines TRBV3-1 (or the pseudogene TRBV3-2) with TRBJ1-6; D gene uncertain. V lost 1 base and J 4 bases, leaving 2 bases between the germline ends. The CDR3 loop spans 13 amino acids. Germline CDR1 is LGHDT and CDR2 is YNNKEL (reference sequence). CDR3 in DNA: TGTGCCAGCAGCCAAGCTTATAATTCACCCCTCCACTTT. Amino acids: CASSQAYNSPLHF.

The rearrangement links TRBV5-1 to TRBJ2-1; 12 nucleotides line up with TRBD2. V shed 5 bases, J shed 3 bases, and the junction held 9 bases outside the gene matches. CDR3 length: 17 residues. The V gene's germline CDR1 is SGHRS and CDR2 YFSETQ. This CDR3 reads CASRETSGRLFYNEQFF. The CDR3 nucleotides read TGCGCCAGCAGAGAGACTAGCGGGAGACTTTTCTACAATGAGCAGTTCTTC. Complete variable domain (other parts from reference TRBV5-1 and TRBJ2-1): KAGVTQTPRYLIKTRGQQVTLSCSPISGHRSVSWYQQTPGQGLQFLFEYFSETQRNKGNFPGRFSGRQFSNSRSEMNVSTLELGDSALYLCASRETSGRLFYNEQFFGPGTRLTVL.

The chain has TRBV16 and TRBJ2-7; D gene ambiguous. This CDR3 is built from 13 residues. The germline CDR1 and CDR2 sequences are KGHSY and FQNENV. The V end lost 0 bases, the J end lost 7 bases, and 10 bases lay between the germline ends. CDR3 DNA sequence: TGTGCCAGCAGCCAATCCCATCTAGTAGAGCAGTACTTC. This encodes CASSQSHLVEQYF.

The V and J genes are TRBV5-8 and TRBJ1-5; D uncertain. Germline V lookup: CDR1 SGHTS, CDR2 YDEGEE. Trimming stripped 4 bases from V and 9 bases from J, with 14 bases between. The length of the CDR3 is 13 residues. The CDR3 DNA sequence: TGTGCCAGCAGCAACGGGGTGGATCGGCCCCAGCATTTT. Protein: CASSNGVDRPQHF.

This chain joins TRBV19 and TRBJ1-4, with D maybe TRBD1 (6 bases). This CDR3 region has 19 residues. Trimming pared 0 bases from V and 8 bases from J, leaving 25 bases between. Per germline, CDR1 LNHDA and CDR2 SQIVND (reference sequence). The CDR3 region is CASSIDLRDTTASGEKLFF. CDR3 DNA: TGTGCCAGTAGTATAGATCTCAGGGACACGACAGCAAGCGGAGAAAAACTGTTTTTT.

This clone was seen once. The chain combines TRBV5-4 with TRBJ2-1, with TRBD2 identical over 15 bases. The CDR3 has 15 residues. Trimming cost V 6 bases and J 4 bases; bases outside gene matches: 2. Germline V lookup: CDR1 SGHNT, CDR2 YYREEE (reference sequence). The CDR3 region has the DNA TGTGCCAGCACCGGGACTAGCGGGAGGTACAATGAGCAGTTCTTC. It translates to CASTGTSGRYNEQFF.

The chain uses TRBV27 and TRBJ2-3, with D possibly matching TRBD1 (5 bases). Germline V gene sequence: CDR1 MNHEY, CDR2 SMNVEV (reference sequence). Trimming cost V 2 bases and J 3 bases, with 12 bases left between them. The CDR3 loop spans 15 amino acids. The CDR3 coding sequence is TGTGCCAGCAGTTTAAGTGGCCAGGGAACAGATACGCAGTATTTT. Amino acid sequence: CASSLSGQGTDTQYF.

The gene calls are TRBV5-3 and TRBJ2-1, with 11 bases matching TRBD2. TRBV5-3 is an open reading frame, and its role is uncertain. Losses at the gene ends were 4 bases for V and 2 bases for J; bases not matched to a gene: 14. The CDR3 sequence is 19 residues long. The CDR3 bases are TGTGCCAGAAGCCCCGAGGGTAGCGGGAGGGCCCTGGCCTACAATGAGCAGTTCTTC. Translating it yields CARSPEGSGRALAYNEQFF.

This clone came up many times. This chain's CDR3 is CASSLALAVTQYF. The CDR3 DNA is TGTGCCAGCAGCTTAGCGCTGGCGGTAACGCAGTATTTT. V is TRBV7-8 and J is TRBJ2-3; D uncertain. With 0 bases removed from V and 9 bases from J, the gap between germline ends came to 10 bases. This CDR3 spans 13 amino acids. CDR1 is SGHVS and CDR2 is FQNEAQ in the germline V gene.

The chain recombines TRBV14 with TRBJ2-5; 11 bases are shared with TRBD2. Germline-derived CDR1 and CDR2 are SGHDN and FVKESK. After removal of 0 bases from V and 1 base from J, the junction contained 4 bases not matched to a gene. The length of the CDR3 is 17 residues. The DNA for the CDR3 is TGTGCCAGCAGCCAAGATGGGCTAGCGGGGGGCCAAGAGACCCAGTACTTC. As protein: CASSQDGLAGGQETQYF.

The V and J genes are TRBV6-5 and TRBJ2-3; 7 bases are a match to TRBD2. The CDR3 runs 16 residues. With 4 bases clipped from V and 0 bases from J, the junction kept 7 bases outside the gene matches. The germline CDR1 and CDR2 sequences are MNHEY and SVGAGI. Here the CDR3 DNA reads TGTGCCAGCAGTTTCACTAGCGCTACTAGCACAGATACGCAGTATTTT. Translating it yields CASSFTSATSTDTQYF.

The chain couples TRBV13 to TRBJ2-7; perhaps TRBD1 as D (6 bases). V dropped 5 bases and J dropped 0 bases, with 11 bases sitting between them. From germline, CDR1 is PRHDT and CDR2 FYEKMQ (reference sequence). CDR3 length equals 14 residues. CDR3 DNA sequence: TGTGCCAGCAGCACCCGGGACAACTCCTACGAGCAGTACTTC. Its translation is CASSTRDNSYEQYF. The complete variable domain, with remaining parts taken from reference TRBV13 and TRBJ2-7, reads AAGVIQSPRHLIKEKRETATLKCYPIPRHDTVYWYQQGPGQDPQFLISFYEKMQSDKGSIPDRFSAQQFSDYHSELNMSSLELGDSALYFCASSTRDNSYEQYFGPGTRLTVT.

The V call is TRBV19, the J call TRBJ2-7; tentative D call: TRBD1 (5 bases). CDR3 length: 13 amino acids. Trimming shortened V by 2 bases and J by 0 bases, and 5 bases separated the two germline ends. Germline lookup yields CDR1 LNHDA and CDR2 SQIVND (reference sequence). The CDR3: CASSIQGSYEQYF. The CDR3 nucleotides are TGTGCCAGTAGTATACAGGGCTCCTACGAGCAGTACTTC.

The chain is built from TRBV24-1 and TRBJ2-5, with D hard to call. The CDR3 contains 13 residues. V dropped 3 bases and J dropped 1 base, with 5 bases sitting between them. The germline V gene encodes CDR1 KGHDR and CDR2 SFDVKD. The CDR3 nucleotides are TGTGCCACCAGTGATGGCAGCCAAGAGACCCAGTACTTC. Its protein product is CATSDGSQETQYF.

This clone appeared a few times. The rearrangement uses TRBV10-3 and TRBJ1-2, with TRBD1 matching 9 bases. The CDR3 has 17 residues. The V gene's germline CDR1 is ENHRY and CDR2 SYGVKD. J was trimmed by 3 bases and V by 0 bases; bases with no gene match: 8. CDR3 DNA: TGTGCCATCAGTGAGTCTACAGGGGGCGCCTGGGACTATGGCTACACCTTC. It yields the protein CAISESTGGAWDYGYTF.

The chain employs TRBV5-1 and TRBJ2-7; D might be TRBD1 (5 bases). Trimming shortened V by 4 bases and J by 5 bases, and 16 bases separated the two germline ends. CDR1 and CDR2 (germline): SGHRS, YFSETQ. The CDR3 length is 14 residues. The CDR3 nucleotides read TGCGCCAGCAGCCAGGGTCAAAGACTGAACGAGCAGTACTTC. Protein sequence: CASSQGQRLNEQYF.

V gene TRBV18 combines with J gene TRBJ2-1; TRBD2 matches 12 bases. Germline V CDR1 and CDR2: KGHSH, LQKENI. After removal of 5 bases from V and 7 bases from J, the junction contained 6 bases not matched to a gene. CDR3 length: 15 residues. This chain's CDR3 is CASSSSGRAGNEQFF. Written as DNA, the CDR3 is TGTGCCAGCTCATCTAGCGGGAGGGCCGGAAATGAGCAGTTCTTC. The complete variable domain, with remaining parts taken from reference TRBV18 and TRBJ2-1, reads NAGVMQNPRHLVRRRGQEARLRCSPMKGHSHVYWYRQLPEEGLKFMVYLQKENIIDESGMPKERFSAEFPKEGPSILRIQQVVRGDSAAYFCASSSSGRAGNEQFFGPGTRLTVL.